The present T cell receptor (beta chain) was sequenced within a study of CD8 T cells in ankylosing spondylitis. General study findings and limits: It was reported that disease-linked clones were significantly enriched in matched ankylosing spondylitis synovial fluid. Seemingly characteristic of ankylosing spondylitis blood was a TCR beta motif consisting of under ten highly homologous variants. The authors found the disease-linked clones to be CD8+ and relatively rare in peripheral blood. Several of the motif variants were reported before in synovial fluid and blood from reactive arthritis.

Germline CDR1 SGHVS, CDR2 FNYEAQ. Trimming took off 2 bases at V and 3 bases at J, with 10 bases between the two ends. The CDR3 spans 15 residues. TCRdb called the 5' RACE reads again in MiXCR, with one record for every CDR3 protein. The table lists 400,000 to 450,000 distinct CDR3 sequences, under 20% of them singletons. In the case of this clonotype: The antigen is not known.

The receptor was derived from a male donor with ankylosing spondylitis. The chain joins TRBV7-6 to TRBJ1-4; D gene ambiguous. The sequenced material came from blood, either unsorted or a sorted T cell fraction (not recorded which). CDR3 region: CASSLNVGANEKLFF. CDR3 in DNA: TGTGCCAGCAGCTTAAACGTTGGAGCTAATGAAAAACTGTTTTTT.